This T cell receptor beta chain was identified in a study of blood T cell repertoires in COVID-19. Turning to the study itself: The origin of the acute and convalescent COVID-19 samples was the United States, Italy and Spain. Sample material is recorded as cDNA or gDNA derived from T cells, B-cell-depleted T cells, or PBMCs.

Germline values: CDR1 SQVTM, CDR2 ANQGSEA. CDR3 length: 15 residues. V dropped 6 bases and J dropped 1; count of bases not matched to a gene: 5. In the authors' methods: Estimates of nucleated cell counts were drawn from the amplification of reference gene primers. Only in-frame clones appear in the TCRdb table, and some are missing; sequencing was by immunoSEQ multiplex PCR. V, J and clone size are taken as reported in that table, and D and trimming were inferred from the DNA itself. Of over 200,000 clones listed, more than 70% are singletons. The TCR sequence derives from a woman in her 50s with acute or convalescent COVID-19. V usage is TRBV29-1 and J usage is TRBJ2-3; TRBD2 aligns across 12 bases. Sequencing was carried out using peripheral blood. The CDR3 region is CSVVLAGGRTDTQYF. CDR3 in DNA: TGCAGCGTCGTACTAGCGGGAGGACGCACAGATACGCAGTATTTT.